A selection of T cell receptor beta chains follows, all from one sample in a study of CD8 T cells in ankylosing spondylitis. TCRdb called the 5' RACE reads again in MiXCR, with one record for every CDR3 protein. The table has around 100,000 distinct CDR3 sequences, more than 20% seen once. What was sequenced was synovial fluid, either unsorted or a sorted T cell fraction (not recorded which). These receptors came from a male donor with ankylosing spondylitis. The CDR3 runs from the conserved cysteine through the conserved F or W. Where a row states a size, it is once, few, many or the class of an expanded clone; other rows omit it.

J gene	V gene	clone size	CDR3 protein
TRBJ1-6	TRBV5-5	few	CASSLETYSPLHF
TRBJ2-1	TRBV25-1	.	CASRRTSGRDNEQFF
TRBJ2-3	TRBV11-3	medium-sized	CASSLGFLGTDTQYF
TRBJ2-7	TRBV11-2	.	CASESGTYEQYF
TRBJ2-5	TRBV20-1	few	CSARRAQETQYF
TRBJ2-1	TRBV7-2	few	CASRPGGPVFDEQFF
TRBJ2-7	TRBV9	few	CASSVTIGQGVEQYF
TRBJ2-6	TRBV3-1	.	CASSQELPGTGANVLTF
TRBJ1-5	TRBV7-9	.	CASSVEQRNQPQHF
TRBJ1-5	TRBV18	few	CASSPLPGQPQHF
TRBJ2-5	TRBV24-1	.	CATSVAGQGGETQYF
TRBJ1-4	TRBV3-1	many	CASSPGTGDTEKLFF
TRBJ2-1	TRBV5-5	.	CASSLRERSYNEQFF
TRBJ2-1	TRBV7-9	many	CASSPSGYEQFF
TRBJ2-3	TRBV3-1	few	CASKVGSSTDTQYF
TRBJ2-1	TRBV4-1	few	CASSQDMVGGRAHEQFF
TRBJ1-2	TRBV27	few	CASSPPTGGGYTF
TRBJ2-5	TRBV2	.	CASSEDGQAAETQYF
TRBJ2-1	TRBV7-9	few	CASSPQRASGIYEQFF
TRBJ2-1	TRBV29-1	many	CSVAPTSGRAAEQFF
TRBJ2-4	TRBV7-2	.	CASSLAQAKNIQYF
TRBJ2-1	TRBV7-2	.	CASSHTRGLTYNEQFF
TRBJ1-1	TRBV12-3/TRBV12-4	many	CASSLAANTEAFF
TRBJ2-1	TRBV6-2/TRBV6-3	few	CASSYSPPNRGLYNEQFF
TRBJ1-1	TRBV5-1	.	CASSLGGDRTAFF
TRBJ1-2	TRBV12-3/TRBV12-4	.	CASSLRAGSIGSYGYTF
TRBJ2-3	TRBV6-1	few	CASSPRADTDTQYF
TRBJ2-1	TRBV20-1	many	CSARTLSGLLVNEQFF
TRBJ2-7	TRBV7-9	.	CASSLVGHPDFYEQYF
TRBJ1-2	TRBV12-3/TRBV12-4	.	CASTLGGGPYGYTF
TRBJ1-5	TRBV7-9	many	CASSLGGYSNQPQHF
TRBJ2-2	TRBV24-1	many	CATSDPGLGSGELFF
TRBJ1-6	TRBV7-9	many	CASSLAGVDNSPLHF
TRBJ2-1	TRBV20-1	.	CSARDAAVSYNEQFF
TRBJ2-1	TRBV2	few	CASSEVRGGVGEQFF
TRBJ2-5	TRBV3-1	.	CASSQVVGLAGDQETQYF
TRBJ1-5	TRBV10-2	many	CASSDPGLNQPQHF
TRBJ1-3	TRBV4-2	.	CASSQDYRPSSGNTIYF
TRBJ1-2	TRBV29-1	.	CSAGTGGGYGYTF
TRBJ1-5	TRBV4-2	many	CASSLEGGRSNQPQHF
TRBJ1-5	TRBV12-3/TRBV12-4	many	CASSLVRGSNQPQHF
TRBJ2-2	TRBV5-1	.	CASTPAGTDTGELFF
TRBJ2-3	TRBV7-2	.	CASSPGTSGADTQYF
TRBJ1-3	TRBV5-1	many	CASSYKDSGNTIYF
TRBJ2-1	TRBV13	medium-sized	CASSLEGVTYNEQFF
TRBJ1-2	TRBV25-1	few	CASSEYGQGAYGYTF
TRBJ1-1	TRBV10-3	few	CAIRDSEVTEAFF
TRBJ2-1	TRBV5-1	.	CASSSTSGSFSEQFF
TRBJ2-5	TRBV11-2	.	CASSFGGEGETQYF
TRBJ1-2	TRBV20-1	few	CSAAGGAEVNGYTF
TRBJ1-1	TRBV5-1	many	CASSLLDSEAFF
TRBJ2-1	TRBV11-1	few	CASSSHPFKSGSAYNEQFF
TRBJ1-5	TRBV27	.	CASSLSTGRNQPQHF
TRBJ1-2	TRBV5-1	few	CASSPLDPRVNYGYTF
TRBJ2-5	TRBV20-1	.	CSANKRGTGPGRTQYF
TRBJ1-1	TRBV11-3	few	CASSPRTVNTEAFF
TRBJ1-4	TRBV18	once	CASSLFGTGSNEKLFF
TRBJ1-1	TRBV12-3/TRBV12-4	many	CASTSRFSGNTEAFF
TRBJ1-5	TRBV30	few	CAWSGGTNSNQPQHF